A single sample gave rise to the 27 T cell receptor beta chains below, sequenced in a study of memory CD4+ T cells and cytomegalovirus serostatus. Sequenced by immunoSEQ multiplex PCR; TCRdb stores in-frame clones only, minus some. Altogether around 25,000 clones are present, about 79% being singletons, with the ten largest covering roughly 1%. The sort gate was single viable CD3+CD4+CD8-CD45RO+ cells for memory CD4+ T cells. The sequenced material came from memory CD4+ T cells from blood. The source of these receptors is an adult in good health and CMV-seronegative.

The chain combines TRBV28 with TRBJ1-5; D not certain. The germline V gene has CDR1 MDHEN and CDR2 SYDVKM. V gave up 3 bases and J gave up 1 base, with 4 bases separating them. The CDR3 has 13 residues. CDR3 residues: CASSFSSNQPQHF. CDR3 DNA: TGTGCCAGCAGTTTCTCCAGCAATCAGCCCCAGCATTTT.

This clone was recorded a few times. V gene TRBV18 combines with J gene TRBJ2-1; D may match TRBD1 or TRBD2 (5 bases each). Trimming shortened V by 0 bases and J by 0 bases, and 6 bases separated the two germline ends. Per germline, CDR1 KGHSH and CDR2 LQKENI. CDR3 length equals 15 residues. CDR3 nucleotides: TGTGCCAGCTCACCACCGGGGGTCTCCTACAATGAGCAGTTCTTC. Translated, it gives CASSPPGVSYNEQFF.

The V call is TRBV9, the J call TRBJ2-2; D not certain. Trimming cost V 3 bases and J 3 bases, with 12 bases left between them. The CDR3 covers 15 residues. CDR1 is SGDLS, CDR2 YYNGEE, per germline. Here the CDR3 reads CASSATYIDTGELFF. The CDR3 DNA reads as TGTGCCAGCAGCGCTACTTATATTGACACCGGGGAGCTGTTTTTT.

This clone was counted between two and nine times. An end of the junction differs from the germline gene, which may be a read error. V and J are TRBV28 and TRBJ1-2, with a tentative D call TRBD1 (5 bases). The CDR3 contains 12 residues. CDR1 is MDHEN, CDR2 SYDVKM, per germline. The CDR3 protein is CASSPIGEGRLF. The CDR3, as DNA: TGTGCCAGCAGTCCCATCGGGGAGGGGAGGTTATTC.

The chain couples TRBV10-2 to TRBJ2-7; a weak D match, TRBD2 (5 bases). Trimming cost V 2 bases and J 0 bases, with 11 bases left between them. The CDR3 spans 15 residues. The germline gives CDR1 WSHSY, CDR2 SAAADI. The CDR3 loop reads CASSEGGSSSYEQYF. DNA for the CDR3: TGCGCCAGCAGTGAGGGCGGGTCAAGCTCCTACGAGCAGTACTTC.

The rearrangement uses TRBV5-1 and TRBJ2-1; D possibly corresponds to TRBD2 (7 bases). Germline-derived CDR1 and CDR2 are SGHRS and YFSETQ. The CDR3 totals 14 residues. With 4 bases removed from V and 8 bases from J, the gap between germline ends came to 16 bases. The CDR3 DNA reads TGCGCCAGCAGCCGGGGAGGGGGGGAATATGAGCAGTTCTTC. This encodes CASSRGGGEYEQFF.

The genes are TRBV2 and TRBJ1-2, with a weak D call TRBD1 (5 bases). The V and J ends lost 4 bases and 5 bases respectively, with 11 bases between them. Looked up from germline, CDR1 is SNHLY and CDR2 is FYNNEI. The CDR3 runs to 13 residues. This CDR3 reads CASSVGGVYGYTF. In nucleotides, the CDR3 is TGTGCCAGCAGTGTTGGGGGAGTATATGGCTACACCTTC.

The chain uses TRBV28 and TRBJ1-2, with 8 positions matching TRBD1. From germline, CDR1 is MDHEN and CDR2 SYDVKM. Trimming took 6 bases from V and 3 from J; bases not matched to a gene: 18. The CDR3 has 18 amino acids. CDR3 protein: CASRTKGQGGPIHYGYTF. The CDR3 bases are TGTGCCAGCAGAACAAAAGGACAGGGAGGCCCTATACACTATGGCTACACCTTC.

The J gene is TRBJ2-2, the V gene TRBV7-9; D is ambiguous. There are 14 residues in the CDR3. Germline V lookup: CDR1 SEHNR, CDR2 FQNEAQ (reference sequence). The V and J ends lost 0 bases and 5 bases respectively, with 7 bases between them. The CDR3 spells CASSLAKTTGELFF. The CDR3 nucleotides read TGTGCCAGCAGCTTAGCGAAGACAACCGGGGAGCTGTTTTTT. The entire variable domain, with the rest obtained from reference TRBV7-9 and TRBJ2-2, is as follows: DTGVSQNPRHKITKRGQNVTFRCDPISEHNRLYWYRQTLGQGPEFLTYFQNEAQLEKSRLLSDRFSAERPKGSFSTLEIQRTEQGDSAMYLCASSLAKTTGELFFGEGSRLTVL.

This rearrangement joins TRBV6-6 to TRBJ1-6, with 7 bases identical to TRBD1. CDR3 size: 15 residues. The ends lost 5 bases at V and 7 bases at J; junction bases unmatched: 8. Germline-derived CDR1 and CDR2 are MNHNY and SVGAGI (reference sequence). The CDR3 DNA follows: TGTGCCAGCAGTGACGTACAGGGGTGGAATTCACCCCTCCACTTT. This translates into CASSDVQGWNSPLHF.

The chain joins TRBV7-2 to TRBJ2-5; D may be TRBD2 (6 bases). The CDR3 is 16 amino acids. CDR1 and CDR2 (germline): SGHTA, FQGNSA. The V and J ends lost 7 bases and 2 bases respectively, with 20 bases between them. The CDR3 protein is CASTPWGDSVQETQYF. CDR3 bases: TGTGCCAGCACCCCCTGGGGGGATAGCGTTCAAGAGACCCAGTACTTC.

The chain links TRBV11-1 to TRBJ2-7, with D possibly matching TRBD2 (6 bases). The CDR3 spans 15 residues. Germline V gene sequence: CDR1 SGHAT, CDR2 FQDESV (reference sequence). V lost 2 bases and J lost 0, with 11 bases in between. Written as DNA, the CDR3 is TGTGCCAGCAGCTTATCCGCGGGGTCCTCCTACGAGCAGTACTTC. It specifies CASSLSAGSSYEQYF.

This chain uses TRBV27 with TRBJ2-1; the match to TRBD1 covers 7 bases. The CDR3 consists of 13 residues. V shed 4 bases and J 9 bases; nucleotides not matched to a gene: 6. From germline, CDR1 is MNHEY and CDR2 SMNVEV (reference sequence). The CDR3 protein is CASSSLDRVEQFF. The DNA of the CDR3 is TGTGCCAGCAGTTCCCTCGACAGGGTTGAGCAGTTCTTC.

The chain recombines TRBV28 with TRBJ2-2, with unresolved D. Germline CDR1 and CDR2: MDHEN and SYDVKM. The germline V and J ends were trimmed by 7 bases and 1 base, with 16 bases remaining between them. The CDR3 loop spans 16 amino acids. The CDR3 protein is CASTMQKALNTGELFF. The CDR3 region has the DNA TGTGCCAGCACCATGCAAAAGGCTCTGAACACCGGGGAGCTGTTTTTT.

J is TRBJ2-7 and V is TRBV25-1, with a possible D match to TRBD2 (6 bases). The ends were cut back, 3 bases at V and 0 bases at J, with 18 bases in the middle. The germline V gene has CDR1 MGHDK and CDR2 SYGVNS. This CDR3 has 17 residues. CDR3 sequence reads: CASSDVAAGKSSYEQYF. Here the CDR3 DNA reads TGTGCCAGCAGTGACGTAGCGGCGGGGAAGAGCTCCTACGAGCAGTACTTC.

The rearrangement links TRBV6-5 to TRBJ2-5, with a tentative D call TRBD1 (6 bases). Trimming took 5 bases from V and 5 from J, leaving 18 bases between them. CDR1 MNHEY and CDR2 SVGAGI come from the germline V gene. This CDR3 contains 15 residues. CDR3 in amino acids: CASSQGTQGGETQYF. DNA for the CDR3: TGTGCCAGCAGTCAAGGGACACAGGGTGGGGAGACCCAGTACTTC.

This sequence joins TRBV29-1 and TRBJ1-2; TRBD1 aligns across 8 bases. CDR3 length equals 13 residues. J was trimmed by 4 bases and V by 7 bases; bases with no gene match: 8. Germline CDR1 and CDR2: SQVTM and ANQGSEA. The CDR3 DNA sequence: TGCAGCGCTGGGACAGGATCCAGCTATGGCTACACCTTC. Protein product: CSAGTGSSYGYTF.

This clone came up once. V is TRBV6-6 and J is TRBJ1-2, with D uncertain. The CDR3 sequence is 13 residues long. Germline V gives CDR1 MNHNY, CDR2 SVGAGI (reference sequence). The V and J ends lost 8 bases and 5 bases respectively, with 15 bases between them. CDR3: CASFSSEIYGYTF. The CDR3 bases are TGTGCCAGCTTTAGCTCCGAAATTTATGGCTACACCTTC.

This chain uses TRBV27 with TRBJ1-2, with TRBD1 identical over 8 bases. The CDR3 is 16 residues long. The V gene's germline CDR1 is MNHEY and CDR2 SMNVEV (reference sequence). V lost 6 bases to trimming and J lost 2 bases; unmatched junction nucleotides: 11. CDR3 in DNA: TGTGCCAGCAGCAGATTAGGGACAGGAACAAACTATGGCTACACCTTC. It translates to CASSRLGTGTNYGYTF.

This clone was detected a few times. The chain couples TRBV13 to TRBJ1-2; D ambiguous. The V and J ends lost 8 bases and 0 bases respectively, with 13 bases between them. The CDR3 sequence is 14 residues long. From germline, CDR1 is PRHDT and CDR2 FYEKMQ (reference sequence). The CDR3 coding sequence is TGTGCCAGCGGAAAGGGAAGAGCTAACTATGGCTACACCTTC. Protein: CASGKGRANYGYTF.

This clone is a singleton in its sample. The CDR3 protein is CSAVRQGSYEQYF. DNA for the CDR3: TGCAGCGCCGTCCGGCAAGGCTCCTACGAGCAGTACTTC. V and J are TRBV29-1 and TRBJ2-5; D gene ambiguous. The J call could be wrong; TRBJ2-7 is a better fit for the DNA end. Germline CDR1 reads SQVTM; CDR2 reads ANQGSEA. The CDR3 consists of 13 residues.

This clone was found a few times. CDR3 in amino acids: CASSYGFAPDTQYF. CDR3 DNA: TGTGCCAGCAGTTACGGTTTTGCGCCAGATACGCAGTATTTT. This chain links TRBV6-5 with TRBJ2-3; no clear D. V was trimmed by 2 bases and J by 4 bases, leaving 10 bases between them. The germline V gene has CDR1 MNHEY and CDR2 SVGAGI. The CDR3 length is 14 residues.

This chain joins TRBV10-1 and TRBJ2-5; 7 bases match TRBD2. The CDR3 is 16 residues long. J gave up 3 bases and V 2 bases, and 9 bases lay outside the gene matches. Germline loops: CDR1 WNHNN, CDR2 SYGVQD (reference sequence). The CDR3 sequence is CASSEGDYRGEETQYF. The CDR3 DNA sequence: TGCGCCAGCAGTGAGGGGGACTATAGAGGGGAAGAGACCCAGTACTTC.

The rearrangement uses TRBV28 and TRBJ1-1; D is uncertain. The CDR3 loop spans 11 amino acids. The germline V and J ends were trimmed by 10 bases and 8 bases, with 14 bases remaining between them. Looked up from germline, CDR1 is MDHEN and CDR2 is SYDVKM. The CDR3 sequence is CATKTPREAFF. The CDR3 bases are TGTGCCACCAAAACCCCTCGAGAAGCTTTCTTT.

The CDR3 here is CASSLTGTEKLFF. In DNA, the CDR3 is TGTGCCAGCAGCTTGACAGGGACTGAAAAACTGTTTTTT. The chain links TRBV11-2 to TRBJ1-4; 7 bases line up with TRBD1. The V segment lost 3 bases and the J segment 7 bases; nucleotides outside the gene matches: 2. The CDR3 has 13 residues. Germline loops: CDR1 SGHAT, CDR2 FQNNGV.

This clone was seen a single time. The rearrangement joins TRBV19 to TRBJ1-5, with TRBD1 matching 10 bases. CDR1 is LNHDA and CDR2 is SQIVND in the germline V gene (reference sequence). CDR3 size: 15 residues. With 8 bases clipped from V and 4 bases from J, the junction kept 8 bases outside the gene matches. CDR3 DNA: TGTGCCAGTGCGGACAGGGGGGAAGAAAATCAGCCCCAGCATTTT. It codes for CASADRGEENQPQHF.

The gene calls are TRBV2 and TRBJ2-7; D unresolved. Germline V gene lookup returns CDR1 SNHLY and CDR2 FYNNEI. The CDR3 has 10 residues. The ends were cut back, 4 bases at V and 7 bases at J, with 5 bases in the middle. Written as DNA, the CDR3 is TGTGCCAGCAGTGCTGGGGAGCAGTACTTC. It translates to CASSAGEQYF.